This T cell receptor beta chain came from a study of T cells in Graves' hyperthyroidism and ophthalmopathy. The table lists this clonotype with many counts. Its antigen is not identified. RNA transcripts were the template for amplifying TCR beta CDR3 regions. The HTBI primer set drove a first-round RT-PCR of the TCR CDR3. One entry per CDR3 protein, called by TCRdb with MiXCR from the multiplex PCR reads. There are 200,000 to 250,000 distinct CDR3 sequences in the sample; 15% to 20% occur only once, and around 28% lies in the top ten. Study results and limitations: A median around 6.8 months before onset, the model predicted ophthalmopathy.

Trimming cost V 9 bases and J 7 bases; bases outside gene matches: 11. CDR1 and CDR2 (germline): MNHEY, SMNVEV (reference sequence). The CDR3 is 14 residues long. Reasons for excluding patients were uncontrolled infection, other autoimmune disease, pregnancy or lactation. This rearrangement joins TRBV27 to TRBJ2-2; 7 bases fit TRBD2. The sequence was collected from a woman under 30 with Graves' ophthalmopathy. The sequenced sample was blood. The DNA of the CDR3 is TGTGCCAGTGGAGTGGGAGGGCCGGTCGGGGAGCTGTTTTTT. This gives the protein CASGVGGPVGELFF.